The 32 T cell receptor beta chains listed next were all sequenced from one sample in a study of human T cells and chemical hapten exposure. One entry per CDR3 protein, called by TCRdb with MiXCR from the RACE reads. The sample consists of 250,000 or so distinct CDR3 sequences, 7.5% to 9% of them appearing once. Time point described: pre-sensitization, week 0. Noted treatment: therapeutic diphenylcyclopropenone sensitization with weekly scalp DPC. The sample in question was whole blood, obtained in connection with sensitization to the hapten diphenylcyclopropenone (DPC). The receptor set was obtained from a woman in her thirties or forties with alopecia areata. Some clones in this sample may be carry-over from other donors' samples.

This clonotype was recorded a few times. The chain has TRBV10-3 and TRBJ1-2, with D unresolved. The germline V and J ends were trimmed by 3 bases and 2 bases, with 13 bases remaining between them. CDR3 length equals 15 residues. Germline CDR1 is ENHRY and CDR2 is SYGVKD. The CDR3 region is CAISDSDGTNYGYTF. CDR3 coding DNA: TGTGCCATCAGTGACAGCGACGGAACAAACTATGGCTACACCTTC.

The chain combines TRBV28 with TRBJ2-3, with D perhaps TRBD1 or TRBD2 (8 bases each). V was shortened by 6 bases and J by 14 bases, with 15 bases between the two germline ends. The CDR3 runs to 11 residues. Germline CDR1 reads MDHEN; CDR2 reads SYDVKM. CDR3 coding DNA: TGTGCCAGCAGCCTTAGCGGGACAGGGTATTTT. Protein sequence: CASSLSGTGYF.

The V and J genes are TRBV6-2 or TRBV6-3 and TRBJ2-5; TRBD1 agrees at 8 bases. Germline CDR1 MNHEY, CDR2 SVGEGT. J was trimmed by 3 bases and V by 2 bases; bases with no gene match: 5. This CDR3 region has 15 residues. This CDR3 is CASSYGAGGEETQYF. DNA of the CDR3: TGTGCCAGCAGTTACGGAGCAGGGGGCGAAGAGACCCAGTACTTC.

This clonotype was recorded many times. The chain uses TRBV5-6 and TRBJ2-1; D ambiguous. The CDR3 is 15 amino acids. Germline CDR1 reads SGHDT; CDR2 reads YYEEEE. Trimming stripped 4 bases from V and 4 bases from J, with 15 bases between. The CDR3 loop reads CASSQDPPVYNEQFF. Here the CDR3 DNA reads TGTGCCAGCAGCCAAGACCCCCCGGTATACAATGAGCAGTTCTTC.

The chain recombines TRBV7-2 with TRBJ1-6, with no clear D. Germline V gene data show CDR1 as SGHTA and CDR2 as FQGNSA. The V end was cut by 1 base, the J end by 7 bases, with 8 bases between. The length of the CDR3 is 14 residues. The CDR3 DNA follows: TGTGCCAGCAGCTTAGGTCTACTCAATTCACCCCTCCACTTT. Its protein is CASSLGLLNSPLHF.

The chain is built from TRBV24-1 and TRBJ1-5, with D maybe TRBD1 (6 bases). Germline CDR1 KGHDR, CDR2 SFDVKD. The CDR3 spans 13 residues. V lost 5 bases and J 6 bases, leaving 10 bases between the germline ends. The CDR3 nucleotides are TGTGCCACCAGTGGTAGGGGGAGTCAGCCCCAGCATTTT. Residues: CATSGRGSQPQHF.

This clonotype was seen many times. The CDR3 nucleotides read TGCGCCAGCAGCCAAGGGCTAGCGGGGCTCACAGATACGCAGTATTTT. Protein: CASSQGLAGLTDTQYF. The chain uses TRBV4-1 and TRBJ2-3; 9 bases align to TRBD2. The CDR3 has 16 residues. Trimming took 1 base from V and 2 from J; bases not matched to a gene: 4. The germline gives CDR1 MGHRA, CDR2 YSYEKL.

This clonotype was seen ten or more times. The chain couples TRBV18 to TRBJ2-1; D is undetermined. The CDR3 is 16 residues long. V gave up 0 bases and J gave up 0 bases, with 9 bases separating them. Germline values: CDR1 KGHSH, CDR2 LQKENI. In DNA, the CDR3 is TGTGCCAGCTCACCACCCAGACAAAGCTCCTACAATGAGCAGTTCTTC. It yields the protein CASSPPRQSSYNEQFF.

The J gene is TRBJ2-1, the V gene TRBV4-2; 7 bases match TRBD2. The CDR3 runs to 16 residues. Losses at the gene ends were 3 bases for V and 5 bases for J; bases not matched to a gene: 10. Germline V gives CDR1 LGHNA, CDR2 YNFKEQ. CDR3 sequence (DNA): TGTGCCAGCAGCCAGGAACACCCGGGACTAAACAATGAGCAGTTCTTC. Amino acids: CASSQEHPGLNNEQFF.

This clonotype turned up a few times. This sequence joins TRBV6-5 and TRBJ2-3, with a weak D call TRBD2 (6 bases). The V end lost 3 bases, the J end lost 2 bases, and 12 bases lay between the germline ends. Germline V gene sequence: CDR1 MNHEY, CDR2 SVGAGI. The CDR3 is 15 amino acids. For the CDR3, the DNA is TGTGCCAGCAGTTATGCGGGGATTGACACAGATACGCAGTATTTT. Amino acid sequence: CASSYAGIDTDTQYF.

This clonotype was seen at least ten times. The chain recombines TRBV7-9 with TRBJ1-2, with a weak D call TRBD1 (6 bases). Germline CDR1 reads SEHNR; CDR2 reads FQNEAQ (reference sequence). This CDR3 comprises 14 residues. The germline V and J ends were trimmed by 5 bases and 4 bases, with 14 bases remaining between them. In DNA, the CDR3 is TGTGCCAGCAGCCCAGGGGTACAGAGCTATGGCTACACCTTC. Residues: CASSPGVQSYGYTF.

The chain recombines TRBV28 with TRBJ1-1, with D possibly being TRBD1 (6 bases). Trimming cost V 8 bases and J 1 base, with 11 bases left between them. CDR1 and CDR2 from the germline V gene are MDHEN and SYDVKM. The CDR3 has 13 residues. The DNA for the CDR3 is TGTGCCAGCGGAACGGGACAGAACACTGAAGCTTTCTTT. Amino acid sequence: CASGTGQNTEAFF. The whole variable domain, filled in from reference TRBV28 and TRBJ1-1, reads DVKVTQSSRYLVKRTGEKVFLECVQDMDHENMFWYRQDPGLGLRLIYFSYDVKMKEKGDIPEGYSVSREKKERFSLILESASTNQTSMYLCASGTGQNTEAFFGQGTRLTVV.

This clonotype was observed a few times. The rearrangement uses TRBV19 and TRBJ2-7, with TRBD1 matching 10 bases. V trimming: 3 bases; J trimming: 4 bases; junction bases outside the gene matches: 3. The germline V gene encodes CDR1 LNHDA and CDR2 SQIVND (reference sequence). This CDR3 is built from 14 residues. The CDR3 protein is CASSISGQGYEQYF. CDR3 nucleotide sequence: TGTGCCAGTAGTATCTCGGGACAGGGGTACGAGCAGTACTTC. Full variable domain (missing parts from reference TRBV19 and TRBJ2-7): DGGITQSPKYLFRKEGQNVTLSCEQNLNHDAMYWYRQDPGQGLRLIYYSQIVNDFQKGDIAEGYSVSREKKESFPLTVTSAQKNPTAFYLCASSISGQGYEQYFGPGTRLTVT.

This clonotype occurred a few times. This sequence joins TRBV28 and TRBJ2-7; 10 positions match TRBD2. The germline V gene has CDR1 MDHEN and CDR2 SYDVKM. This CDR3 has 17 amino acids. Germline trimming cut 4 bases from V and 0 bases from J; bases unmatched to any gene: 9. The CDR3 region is CASSYPGGLAPSYEQYF. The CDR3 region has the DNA TGTGCCAGCAGTTATCCCGGGGGACTAGCGCCCTCCTACGAGCAGTACTTC. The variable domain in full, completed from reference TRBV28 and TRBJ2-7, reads DVKVTQSSRYLVKRTGEKVFLECVQDMDHENMFWYRQDPGLGLRLIYFSYDVKMKEKGDIPEGYSVSREKKERFSLILESASTNQTSMYLCASSYPGGLAPSYEQYFGPGTRLTVT.

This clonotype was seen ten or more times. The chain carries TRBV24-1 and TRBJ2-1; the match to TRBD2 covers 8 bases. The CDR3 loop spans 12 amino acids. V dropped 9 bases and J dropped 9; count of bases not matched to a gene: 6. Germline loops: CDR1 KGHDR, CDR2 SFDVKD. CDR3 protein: CATQASGFEQFF. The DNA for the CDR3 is TGTGCCACCCAAGCTAGCGGGTTTGAGCAGTTCTTC.

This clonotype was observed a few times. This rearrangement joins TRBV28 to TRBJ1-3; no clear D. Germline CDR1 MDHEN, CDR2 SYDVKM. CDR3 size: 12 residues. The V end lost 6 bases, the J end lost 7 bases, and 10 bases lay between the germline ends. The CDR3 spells CASSKARNTIYF. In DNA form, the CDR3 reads TGTGCCAGCAGCAAAGCCAGGAACACCATATATTTT. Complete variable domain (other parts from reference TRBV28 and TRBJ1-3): DVKVTQSSRYLVKRTGEKVFLECVQDMDHENMFWYRQDPGLGLRLIYFSYDVKMKEKGDIPEGYSVSREKKERFSLILESASTNQTSMYLCASSKARNTIYFGEGSWLTVV.

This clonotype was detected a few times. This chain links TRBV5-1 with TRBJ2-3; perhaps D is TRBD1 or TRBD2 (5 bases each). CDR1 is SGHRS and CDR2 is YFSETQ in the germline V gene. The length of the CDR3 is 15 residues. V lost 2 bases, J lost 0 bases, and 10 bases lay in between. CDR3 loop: CASSFGGPSTDTQYF. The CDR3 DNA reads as TGCGCCAGCAGCTTTGGGGGTCCTAGCACAGATACGCAGTATTTT.

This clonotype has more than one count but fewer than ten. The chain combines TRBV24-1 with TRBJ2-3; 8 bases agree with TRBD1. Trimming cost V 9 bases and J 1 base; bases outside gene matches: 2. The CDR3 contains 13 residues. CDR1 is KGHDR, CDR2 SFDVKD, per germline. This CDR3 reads CATQGAGTDTQYF. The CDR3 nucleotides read TGTGCCACCCAGGGGGCCGGCACAGATACGCAGTATTTT.

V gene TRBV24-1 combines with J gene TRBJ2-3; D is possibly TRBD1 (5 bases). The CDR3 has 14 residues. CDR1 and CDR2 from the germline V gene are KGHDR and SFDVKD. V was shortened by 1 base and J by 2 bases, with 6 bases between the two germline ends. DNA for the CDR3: TGTGCCACCAGTGATTTACAGGACACAGATACGCAGTATTTT. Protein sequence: CATSDLQDTDTQYF.

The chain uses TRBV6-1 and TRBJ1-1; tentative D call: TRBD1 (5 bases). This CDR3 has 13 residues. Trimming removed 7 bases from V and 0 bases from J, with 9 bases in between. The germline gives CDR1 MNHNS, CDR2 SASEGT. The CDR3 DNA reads TGTGCCAGCACCGTACAGGTGAACACTGAAGCTTTCTTT. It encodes CASTVQVNTEAFF.

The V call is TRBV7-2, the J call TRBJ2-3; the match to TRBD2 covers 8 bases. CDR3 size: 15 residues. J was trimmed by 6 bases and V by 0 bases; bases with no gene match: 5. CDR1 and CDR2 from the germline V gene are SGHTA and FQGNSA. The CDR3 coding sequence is TGTGCCAGCAGCTTAGCCGGGACTAGAGTGGATACGCAGTATTTT. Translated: CASSLAGTRVDTQYF.

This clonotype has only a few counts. CDR3 sequence (DNA): TGTGCCAGCACTCCGGGACTAGCGTTATACAATGAGCAGTTCTTC. Its protein is CASTPGLALYNEQFF. The rearrangement links TRBV9 to TRBJ2-1; 10 nucleotides agree with TRBD2. Unmatched junction bases numbered 7, after V lost 6 bases and J lost 4 bases. CDR1 SGDLS and CDR2 YYNGEE come from the germline V gene. CDR3 length equals 15 residues. Using reference TRBV9 and TRBJ2-1 for the parts outside the CDR3, the full variable domain is DSGVTQTPKHLITATGQRVTLRCSPRSGDLSVYWYQQSLDQGLQFLIQYYNGEERAKGNILERFSAQQFPDLHSELNLSSLELGDSALYFCASTPGLALYNEQFFGPGTRLTVL.

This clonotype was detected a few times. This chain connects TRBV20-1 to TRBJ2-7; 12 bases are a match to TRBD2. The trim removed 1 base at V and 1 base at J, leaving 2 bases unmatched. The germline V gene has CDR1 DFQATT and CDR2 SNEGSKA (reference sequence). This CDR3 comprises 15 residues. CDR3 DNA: TGCAGTGCTAGAGGGACTAGCGGGGCTTCCTACGAGCAGTACTTC. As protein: CSARGTSGASYEQYF.

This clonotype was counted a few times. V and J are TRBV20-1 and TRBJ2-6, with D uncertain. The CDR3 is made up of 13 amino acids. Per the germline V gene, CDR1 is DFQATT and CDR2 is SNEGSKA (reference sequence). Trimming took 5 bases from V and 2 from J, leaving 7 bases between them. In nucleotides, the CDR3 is TGCAGTGCTCCCGGCACTGGGGCCAACGTCCTGACTTTC. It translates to CSAPGTGANVLTF.

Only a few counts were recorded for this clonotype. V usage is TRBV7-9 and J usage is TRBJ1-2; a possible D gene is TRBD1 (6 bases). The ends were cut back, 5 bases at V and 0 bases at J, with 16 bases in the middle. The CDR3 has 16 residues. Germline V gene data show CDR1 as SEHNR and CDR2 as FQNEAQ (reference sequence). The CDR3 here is CASSTGQRGANYGYTF. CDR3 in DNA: TGTGCCAGCAGCACCGGACAGCGAGGGGCTAACTATGGCTACACCTTC.

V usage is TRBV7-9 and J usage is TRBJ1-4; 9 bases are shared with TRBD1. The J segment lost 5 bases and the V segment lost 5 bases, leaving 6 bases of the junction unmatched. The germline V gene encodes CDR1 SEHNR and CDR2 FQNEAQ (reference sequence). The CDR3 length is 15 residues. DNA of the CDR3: TGTGCCAGCAGCACCTTGACAGGGGGGAATGAAAAACTGTTTTTT. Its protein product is CASSTLTGGNEKLFF.

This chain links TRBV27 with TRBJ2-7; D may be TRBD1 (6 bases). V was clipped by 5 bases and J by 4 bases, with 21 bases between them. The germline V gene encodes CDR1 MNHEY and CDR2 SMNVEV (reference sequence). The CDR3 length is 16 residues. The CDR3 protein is CASSIYSGTSFYEQYF. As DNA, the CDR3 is TGTGCCAGCAGTATTTATTCCGGGACATCCTTTTACGAGCAGTACTTC.

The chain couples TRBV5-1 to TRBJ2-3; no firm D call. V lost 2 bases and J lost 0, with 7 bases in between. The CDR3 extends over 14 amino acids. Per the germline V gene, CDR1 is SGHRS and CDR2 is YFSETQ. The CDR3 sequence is CASSFPSSTDTQYF. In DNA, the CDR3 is TGCGCCAGCAGCTTCCCGAGCAGCACAGATACGCAGTATTTT.

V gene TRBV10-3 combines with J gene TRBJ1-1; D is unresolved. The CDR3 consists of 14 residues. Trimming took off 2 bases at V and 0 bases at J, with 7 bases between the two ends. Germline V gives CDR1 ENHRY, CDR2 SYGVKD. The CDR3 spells CAISEGRLNTEAFF. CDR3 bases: TGTGCCATCAGTGAGGGCAGATTGAACACTGAAGCTTTCTTT.

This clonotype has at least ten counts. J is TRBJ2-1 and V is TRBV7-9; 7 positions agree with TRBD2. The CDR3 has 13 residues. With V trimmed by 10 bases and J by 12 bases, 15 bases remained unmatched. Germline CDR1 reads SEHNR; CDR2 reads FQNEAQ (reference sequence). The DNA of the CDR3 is TGTGCCACAACGCCAGCGGGGAGTTTTGTGCAGTTCTTC. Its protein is CATTPAGSFVQFF.

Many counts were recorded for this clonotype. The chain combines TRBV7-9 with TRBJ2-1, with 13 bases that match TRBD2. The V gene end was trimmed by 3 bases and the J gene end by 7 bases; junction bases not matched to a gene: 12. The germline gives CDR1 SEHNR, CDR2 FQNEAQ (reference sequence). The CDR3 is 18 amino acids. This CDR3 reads CASSLPYRLAGGRNEQFF. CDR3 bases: TGTGCCAGCAGCTTGCCGTACCGACTAGCGGGAGGTAGGAATGAGCAGTTCTTC.

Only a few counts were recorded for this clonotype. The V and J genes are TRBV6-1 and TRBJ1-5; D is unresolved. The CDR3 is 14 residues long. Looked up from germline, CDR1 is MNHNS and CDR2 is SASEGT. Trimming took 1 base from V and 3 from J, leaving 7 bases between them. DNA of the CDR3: TGTGCCAGCAGTGAAGGGGTTGTCAATCAGCCCCAGCATTTT. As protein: CASSEGVVNQPQHF.